This T cell receptor (beta chain) was documented in a study of cytomegalovirus exposure and HLA in healthy donors. There are 13 residues in the CDR3. The V gene lost 7 bases and the J gene lost 6 bases, with 15 bases spanning the gap. Germline loops: CDR1 SNHLY, CDR2 FYNNEI. TCRdb keeps only in-frame clones here, not all; method: immunoSEQ multiplex PCR. The sample has about 120,000 clones; 89% are singletons. With regard to this clone: As yet, its antigen is unknown.

Overall study results and limits: Specific recognition of CMV antigens was confirmed in vitro for a few chains (all CMV-associated). Reported performance of the classifier showed diagnosis of cytomegalovirus status with high specificity and sensitivity. Subsequent analysis found a tendency for first-cohort TCR clusters to co-occur within the 120 or so validation repertoires. Some TCR beta chains (164 of them) were listed as cytomegalovirus-associated.

The sample was PBMCs. V usage is TRBV2 and J usage is TRBJ1-2, with D possibly matching TRBD1 (6 bases). The clonotype comes from a woman under 30 in good health and CMV-seronegative. CDR3 sequence (DNA): TGTGCCAGCAATGGGGGGGGCAGTGATGGCTACACCTTC. Its protein product is CASNGGGSDGYTF.